The 24 T cell receptor beta chains listed next were all sequenced from one sample in a study of OX40 agonist ivuxolimab in advanced cancers. Using immunoSEQ multiplex PCR, the repertoire was profiled, and TCRdb retains in-frame clones only, with some absent. Of about 47,000 clones listed, 88% are singletons. This material consisted of CD4+ or CD8+ T cells sorted from blood, taken in a trial of the OX40 agonist ivuxolimab. The source of these receptors is an adult with an advanced solid tumor such as melanoma, head and neck, liver or kidney cancer.

The chain carries TRBV5-8 and TRBJ1-2; D remains ambiguous. V dropped 9 bases and J dropped 6 bases, with 3 bases sitting between them. The CDR3 covers 8 residues. From germline, CDR1 is SGHTS and CDR2 YDEGEE. This CDR3 is CAINGYTF. Written as DNA, the CDR3 is TGTGCCATCAATGGCTACACCTTC.

V is TRBV30 and J is TRBJ2-1; tentatively, D is TRBD2 (6 bases). CDR1 and CDR2 (germline): GTSNPN, SVGIG (reference sequence). The CDR3 runs to 13 residues. V lost 3 bases to trimming and J lost 3 bases, with 9 bases between them. The CDR3 protein is CAWSAGSYNEQFF. CDR3 coding DNA: TGTGCCTGGAGCGCCGGGAGCTACAATGAGCAGTTCTTC.

This clone was counted once. DNA of the CDR3: TGTGCCAGCAGCTTAAACGGGGACAGGAGCTCCTACGAGCAGTACTTC. Protein sequence: CASSLNGDRSSYEQYF. The genes are TRBV7-2 and TRBJ2-7; 8 bases are shared with TRBD1. Germline V gene lookup returns CDR1 SGHTA and CDR2 FQGNSA. This CDR3 spans 16 amino acids. V shed 2 bases and J 0 bases; nucleotides not matched to a gene: 6.

The chain combines TRBV5-1 with TRBJ2-1; 10 bases align to TRBD2. Germline lookup yields CDR1 SGHRS and CDR2 YFSETQ. V shed 0 bases and J 6 bases; nucleotides not matched to a gene: 6. The CDR3 is 16 amino acids. The CDR3 sequence: CASSLAGASGGNEQFF. The CDR3 DNA reads TGCGCCAGCAGCTTGGCCGGGGCTAGCGGGGGCAATGAGCAGTTCTTC.

The rearrangement links TRBV9 to TRBJ2-3, with 7 bases that match TRBD2. Germline V gene data show CDR1 as SGDLS and CDR2 as YYNGEE. With V trimmed by 2 bases and J by 5 bases, 11 bases remained unmatched. CDR3 length: 16 amino acids. CDR3: CASSVSGGGRGDTQYF. The DNA for the CDR3 is TGTGCCAGCAGCGTGAGCGGCGGGGGAAGAGGAGATACGCAGTATTTT.

The J gene is TRBJ2-7, the V gene TRBV15; D uncertain. CDR1 is LNHNV and CDR2 is YYDKDF in the germline V gene (reference sequence). This CDR3 contains 15 residues. V gave up 0 bases and J gave up 3 bases, with 12 bases separating them. CDR3: CATSRDKGSFYEQYF. The CDR3 nucleotides are TGTGCCACCAGCAGAGATAAGGGCAGTTTCTACGAGCAGTACTTC.

This chain links TRBV6-1 with TRBJ2-2, with unresolved D. Trimming left V 2 bases short and J 3 bases short, with 10 bases between. From germline, CDR1 is MNHNS and CDR2 SASEGT. The CDR3 spans 15 residues. The CDR3 nucleotides are TGTGCCAGCAGTGAACCGCAGCTCCACACCGGGGAGCTGTTTTTT. Translation gives CASSEPQLHTGELFF.

This rearrangement joins TRBV19 to TRBJ1-1; D is uncertain. The CDR3 has 13 amino acids. V lost 3 bases, J lost 5 bases, and 10 bases lay in between. Germline CDR1 and CDR2: LNHDA and SQIVND (reference sequence). Written as DNA, the CDR3 is TGTGCCAGTAGTATCACCGGGTGGACTGAAGCTTTCTTT. It encodes CASSITGWTEAFF.

The V gene is TRBV7-4, the J gene TRBJ2-5; D perhaps matches TRBD2 (6 bases). CDR1 and CDR2 (germline): SGHVT, SQSDAQ. V was shortened by 4 bases and J by 3 bases, with 18 bases between the two germline ends. The CDR3 runs to 16 residues. The CDR3 is CASSCHCPSGEETQYF. CDR3 nucleotides: TGTGCCAGCAGCTGCCACTGTCCTTCGGGAGAAGAGACCCAGTACTTC. Full variable domain (missing parts from reference TRBV7-4 and TRBJ2-5): GAGVSQSPRYKVAKRGRDVALRCDSISGHVTLYWYRQTLGQGSEVLTYSQSDAQRDKSGRPSGRFSAERPERSVSTLKIQRTEQGDSAVYLCASSCHCPSGEETQYFGPGTRLLVL.

The chain has TRBV9 and TRBJ2-7, with 8 bases matching TRBD1. V dropped 3 bases and J dropped 2; count of bases not matched to a gene: 4. This CDR3 has 14 amino acids. Germline CDR1 reads SGDLS; CDR2 reads YYNGEE. The CDR3 sequence: CASSAGQGPYEQYF. As DNA, the CDR3 is TGTGCCAGCAGCGCCGGACAGGGCCCCTACGAGCAGTACTTC.

The rearrangement uses TRBV19 and TRBJ1-1; 8 bases map to TRBD1. Trimming cost V 7 bases and J 4 bases; bases outside gene matches: 5. The CDR3 loop spans 13 amino acids. Looked up from germline, CDR1 is LNHDA and CDR2 is SQIVND (reference sequence). The CDR3 protein is CASTPTGVTEAFF. CDR3 coding DNA: TGTGCCAGTACTCCGACAGGGGTCACTGAAGCTTTCTTT.

This clone came up once. The V call is TRBV6-1, the J call TRBJ2-7; perhaps TRBD1 as D (6 bases). Trimming left V 2 bases short and J 4 bases short, with 12 bases between. Germline CDR1 MNHNS, CDR2 SASEGT. The CDR3 totals 14 residues. The CDR3 DNA reads TGTGCCAGCAGTGAACGGGACACCTCTTACGAGCAGTACTTC. Residues: CASSERDTSYEQYF.

As DNA, the CDR3 is TGCGCCAGCAGCCCCGGTTGGACAGCCTACAATGAGCAGTTCTTC. This encodes CASSPGWTAYNEQFF. The V and J genes are TRBV5-1 and TRBJ2-1, with D perhaps matching TRBD1 (6 bases). Germline values: CDR1 SGHRS, CDR2 YFSETQ. The ends were cut back, 4 bases at V and 2 bases at J, with 13 bases in the middle. This CDR3 has 15 amino acids.

V gene TRBV2 combines with J gene TRBJ1-2, with D hard to call. Germline CDR1 reads SNHLY; CDR2 reads FYNNEI. The ends were cut back, 3 bases at V and 7 bases at J, with 12 bases in the middle. This CDR3 contains 13 residues. Here the CDR3 reads CASSDPSRGGYTF. The CDR3 nucleotides are TGTGCCAGCAGTGATCCTAGTCGGGGTGGCTACACCTTC.

The chain links TRBV6-1 to TRBJ1-4; D remains ambiguous. Germline-derived CDR1 and CDR2 are MNHNS and SASEGT. CDR3 length: 15 residues. Trimming pared 6 bases from V and 0 bases from J, leaving 11 bases between. CDR3 amino acids: CASSPDRATNEKLFF. The CDR3 DNA sequence: TGTGCCAGCAGCCCTGACCGCGCAACTAATGAAAAACTGTTTTTT.

The V and J genes are TRBV4-3 and TRBJ2-1, with 7 positions matching TRBD2. The CDR3 is made up of 16 amino acids. V lost 4 bases, J lost 0 bases, and 6 bases stayed unmatched. CDR1 LGHNA and CDR2 YSLEER come from the germline V gene. CDR3 amino acids: CASSPLRGGSYNEQFF. The CDR3 DNA follows: TGCGCCAGCAGCCCCCTGCGCGGGGGCTCCTACAATGAGCAGTTCTTC.

For the CDR3, the DNA is TGTGCCAGCAGCTCCGAGTTCTTAGCCAAAAACATTCAGTACTTC. It encodes CASSSEFLAKNIQYF. The chain uses TRBV27 and TRBJ2-4; D is undetermined. The CDR3 totals 15 residues. The germline V gene has CDR1 MNHEY and CDR2 SMNVEV (reference sequence). The V end was cut by 6 bases, the J end by 0 bases, with 12 bases between.

The chain has TRBV30 and TRBJ2-3; D call uncertain. This CDR3 is 13 amino acids long. The V end lost 7 bases, the J end lost 5 bases, and 16 bases lay between the germline ends. Germline CDR1 reads GTSNPN; CDR2 reads SVGIG (reference sequence). CDR3 region: CAFLTNPGDTQYF. The CDR3 DNA sequence: TGTGCCTTCTTGACCAATCCCGGAGATACGCAGTATTTT.

This chain links TRBV4-1 with TRBJ1-1; D call uncertain. CDR1 is MGHRA and CDR2 is YSYEKL in the germline V gene. The CDR3 sequence is 14 residues long. The V gene lost 4 bases and the J gene lost 0 bases, with 9 bases spanning the gap. The CDR3 DNA reads as TGCGCCAGCAGCCTTGGACCGATGAACACTGAAGCTTTCTTT. Translated, it gives CASSLGPMNTEAFF.

This chain connects TRBV30 to TRBJ2-3; 7 bases map to TRBD1. The V segment lost 3 bases and the J segment 4 bases; nucleotides outside the gene matches: 4. This CDR3 is 13 amino acids long. Germline CDR1 GTSNPN, CDR2 SVGIG (reference sequence). CDR3 residues: CAWSLGGADTQYF. DNA for the CDR3: TGTGCCTGGAGCCTAGGGGGCGCAGATACGCAGTATTTT.

The gene calls are TRBV5-1 and TRBJ1-1; no definite D call. V shed 5 bases and J shed 1 base, with 9 bases lying between them. Germline CDR1 reads SGHRS; CDR2 reads YFSETQ. This CDR3 region has 13 residues. This CDR3 reads CASRGEGNTEAFF. CDR3 sequence (DNA): TGCGCCAGCAGGGGAGAGGGGAACACTGAAGCTTTCTTT.

The rearrangement joins TRBV19 to TRBJ2-1; D not certain. The V gene lost 5 bases and the J gene lost 12 bases, with 14 bases spanning the gap. This CDR3 has 12 amino acids. Germline V gives CDR1 LNHDA, CDR2 SQIVND (reference sequence). The CDR3 region is CASSSGSLGQFF. The CDR3 DNA sequence: TGTGCCAGTAGTTCAGGCAGTTTAGGGCAGTTCTTC. The whole variable domain, filled in from reference TRBV19 and TRBJ2-1, reads DGGITQSPKYLFRKEGQNVTLSCEQNLNHDAMYWYRQDPGQGLRLIYYSQIVNDFQKGDIAEGYSVSREKKESFPLTVTSAQKNPTAFYLCASSSGSLGQFFGPGTRLTVL.

By share, this clone ranks as medium-sized. The rearrangement joins TRBV27 to TRBJ2-1; the D gene is possibly TRBD2 (5 bases). V was clipped by 3 bases and J by 5 bases, with 17 bases between them. Germline CDR1 is MNHEY and CDR2 is SMNVEV (reference sequence). The CDR3 runs to 16 residues. The CDR3 loop reads CASSFWRPDDDNEQFF. The DNA of the CDR3 is TGTGCCAGCAGTTTCTGGAGGCCCGACGATGACAATGAGCAGTTCTTC.

This rearrangement joins TRBV19 to TRBJ1-6, with 7 bases identical to TRBD1. The germline gives CDR1 LNHDA, CDR2 SQIVND (reference sequence). The CDR3 length is 14 residues. The J segment lost 10 bases and the V segment lost 8 bases, leaving 11 bases of the junction unmatched. The CDR3 loop reads CASEQGINSSPLHF. CDR3 DNA: TGTGCCAGTGAACAGGGGATTAATAGCTCACCCCTCCACTTT. Full variable domain (rest looked up from reference TRBV19 and TRBJ1-6): DGGITQSPKYLFRKEGQNVTLSCEQNLNHDAMYWYRQDPGQGLRLIYYSQIVNDFQKGDIAEGYSVSREKKESFPLTVTSAQKNPTAFYLCASEQGINSSPLHFGNGTRLTVT.